The T cell receptor beta chain described here comes from a study of T cell changes during pregnancy in multiple sclerosis. TCRdb keeps only in-frame clones here, not all; method: immunoSEQ multiplex PCR. Of about 64,000 clones in the sample, around 97% were seen once. The CDR3 contains 17 residues. Germline values: CDR1 SGDLS, CDR2 YYNGEE. V shed 0 bases and J shed 0 bases, with 15 bases lying between them. This chain links TRBV9 with TRBJ2-5, with D possibly matching TRBD2 (5 bases). This TCR was sampled from a female donor with multiple sclerosis, enrolled in a pregnancy study. Material: CD8+ T cells from peripheral blood mononuclear cells, obtained after pregnancy. The CDR3 spells CASSVGERTLYQETQYF. As DNA, the CDR3 is TGTGCCAGCAGCGTAGGGGAGCGAACCCTGTACCAAGAGACCCAGTACTTC.